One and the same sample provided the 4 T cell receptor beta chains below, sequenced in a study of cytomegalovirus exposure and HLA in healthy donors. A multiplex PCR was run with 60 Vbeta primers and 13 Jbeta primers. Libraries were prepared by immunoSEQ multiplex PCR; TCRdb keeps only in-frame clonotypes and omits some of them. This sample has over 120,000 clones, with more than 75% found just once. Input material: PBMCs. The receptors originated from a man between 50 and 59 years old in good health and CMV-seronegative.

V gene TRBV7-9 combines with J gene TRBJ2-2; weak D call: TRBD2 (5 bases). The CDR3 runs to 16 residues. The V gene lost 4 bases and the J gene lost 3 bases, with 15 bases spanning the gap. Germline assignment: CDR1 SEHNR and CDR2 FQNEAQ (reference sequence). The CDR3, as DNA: TGTGCCAGCAGCTCCCAATCAGGAGGATACACCGGGGAGCTGTTTTTT. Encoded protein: CASSSQSGGYTGELFF.

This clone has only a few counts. The CDR3 bases are TGTGCCAGCAGCGAACTAGCGGGGGGAAACCCAGATACGCAGTATTTT. Translating gives CASSELAGGNPDTQYF. The chain uses TRBV7-9 and TRBJ2-3; 12 bases match TRBD2. The CDR3 extends over 16 amino acids. Trimming removed 5 bases from V and 4 bases from J; junction bases left unmatched: 7. Germline CDR1 is SEHNR and CDR2 is FQNEAQ (reference sequence).

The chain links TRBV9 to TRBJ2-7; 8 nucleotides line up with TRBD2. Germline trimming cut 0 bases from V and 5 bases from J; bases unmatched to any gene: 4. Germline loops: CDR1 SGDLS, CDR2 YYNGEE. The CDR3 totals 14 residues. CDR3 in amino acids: CASSVVGAGDEQYF. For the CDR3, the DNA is TGTGCCAGCAGCGTAGTGGGAGCGGGAGACGAGCAGTACTTC.

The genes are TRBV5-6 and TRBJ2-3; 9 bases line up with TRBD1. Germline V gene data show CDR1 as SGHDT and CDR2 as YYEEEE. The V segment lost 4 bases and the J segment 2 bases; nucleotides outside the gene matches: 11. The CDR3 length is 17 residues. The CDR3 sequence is CASSPTYGQGSTDTQYF. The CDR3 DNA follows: TGTGCCAGCAGCCCTACCTATGGACAGGGGTCCACAGATACGCAGTATTTT.